What follows are 5 T cell receptor beta chains derived from one specimen sequenced in a study of T cells in Graves' hyperthyroidism and ophthalmopathy (dated by TCRdb to about 2019). The library was generated by multiplex PCR. The sample was run on an Illumina HiSeq 2000. TCR beta CDR3 regions were amplified from RNA transcripts. The TCR CDR3 was subjected to a first round of RT-PCR using the HTBI primer set and the Qiagen OneStep RT-PCR kit. TCRdb ran its own pipeline on the public reads, namely fastp trimming at Q25 and MiXCR clone calling, and kept in-frame beta chains. Rows are combined by CDR3 protein, so each entry shows the most common genes and DNA. Within this sample are approximately 690,000 distinct CDR3 sequences, with about a fifth of them counted one time only. The ten largest clones capture 30% to 40% of the sample. The sample comprised blood. Receptors originate from a man aged 25 to 40 with Graves' ophthalmopathy.

This clonotype was counted between two and nine times. The chain has TRBV6-2 or TRBV6-3 and TRBJ2-7; TRBD1 or TRBD2 may be the D gene (5 bases each). CDR3 length equals 14 residues. CDR1 is MNHEY and CDR2 is SVGEGT in the germline V gene. The V end was cut by 2 bases, the J end by 2 bases, with 10 bases between. The CDR3 DNA sequence: TGTGCCAGCAGTTACATGGGACGTACCTACGAGCAGTACTTC. This codes for CASSYMGRTYEQYF.

The chain is built from TRBV5-4 and TRBJ2-3, with TRBD2 matching 8 bases. This CDR3 has 15 amino acids. Germline loops: CDR1 SGHNT, CDR2 YYREEE (reference sequence). V trimming: 0 bases; J trimming: 6 bases; junction bases outside the gene matches: 6. CDR3 residues: CASSLATSEADTQYF. CDR3 DNA: TGTGCCAGCAGCTTGGCGACTAGCGAGGCGGATACGCAGTATTTT.

Only a few counts were recorded for this clonotype. This rearrangement joins TRBV6-2 or TRBV6-3 to TRBJ1-2; D is uncertain. The germline gives CDR1 MNHEY, CDR2 SVGEGT. Trimming left V 5 bases short and J 8 bases short, with 18 bases between. The CDR3 totals 14 residues. The CDR3 coding sequence is TGTGCCAGCAGTCCGGGCTACGGAGCTTTAGGCTACACCTTC. It yields the protein CASSPGYGALGYTF.

The chain joins TRBV4-2 to TRBJ2-7, with a tentative D call TRBD2 (6 bases). The germline V gene has CDR1 LGHNA and CDR2 YNFKEQ. Trimming stripped 1 base from V and 0 bases from J, with 16 bases between. There are 17 residues in the CDR3. The CDR3 sequence: CASSQVRRDLFSYEQYF. In DNA form, the CDR3 reads TGTGCCAGCAGCCAAGTCCGCCGGGACTTGTTCTCCTACGAGCAGTACTTC.

This clonotype has just a few counts. The CDR3 sequence is CASSKSRGPPDNEQFF. In DNA, the CDR3 is TGTGCCAGCAGCAAAAGTCGGGGACCGCCTGACAATGAGCAGTTCTTC. This chain links TRBV7-2 with TRBJ2-1, with D perhaps given as TRBD1 or TRBD2 (5 bases each). Germline V gene lookup returns CDR1 SGHTA and CDR2 FQGNSA. V lost 5 bases and J 5 bases, leaving 19 bases between the germline ends. This CDR3 contains 16 residues.